This TCR beta chain was sequenced in a study of cytomegalovirus exposure and HLA in healthy donors. The PCR was carried out with 60 Vbeta primers and 13 Jbeta primers. TCRdb's copy holds only in-frame clones and misses some; the assay was immunoSEQ multiplex PCR. The table has 140,000 to 150,000 clones, around 70% seen once. Donors likely had unrecorded immune exposures despite being nominally healthy when sampled. This clonotype was obtained from a man aged 35-49 years in good health and CMV-seronegative. Material for sequencing was PBMCs.

The CDR3 sequence: CATSRKTGDTEAFF. In DNA form, the CDR3 reads TGTGCCACCAGCAGAAAGACAGGCGACACTGAAGCTTTCTTT. The chain couples TRBV15 to TRBJ1-1; tentatively, D is TRBD1 (6 bases). CDR3 length equals 14 residues. Germline V lookup: CDR1 LNHNV, CDR2 YYDKDF (reference sequence). Between the trimmed V and J ends, which lost 2 bases and 3 bases, there was a span of 10 bases.